The source of this T cell receptor (beta chain) is a study of cytomegalovirus exposure and HLA in healthy donors. Study-wide points: TCR association rates varied by HLA locus in a later analysis, with DRB1 highest and HLA-C lowest. Serostatus for CMV was the only available immune exposure information. Some V segments, TRBV6-2 and TRBV6-3 among them, were indistinguishable and were therefore excluded. In a later analysis, V- and J-gene trimming of beta chains associated with a DCLRE1C missense variant, replicated independently.

The study ran its PCR with 60 Vbeta and 13 Jbeta primers. TCRdb keeps only in-frame clones here, not all; method: immunoSEQ multiplex PCR. Among 170,000 or so clones listed, approximately 80% were seen once. A remark on this clone: Its specificity is not known.

V shed 2 bases and J shed 4 bases, with 13 bases lying between them. The CDR3 length is 16 residues. The germline V gene encodes CDR1 SGHKS and CDR2 YYEKEE (reference sequence). The chain combines TRBV5-5 with TRBJ1-6; no reliable D call. What was sequenced was PBMCs. The receptor was derived from a young man in good health and CMV-seronegative. The CDR3 bases are TGTGCCAGCAGCTTTGTCAAAGCCGTATATAATTCACCCCTCCACTTT. Amino acids: CASSFVKAVYNSPLHF.